The 17 T cell receptor beta chains below come from one sample, sequenced in a study of cytomegalovirus exposure and HLA in healthy donors. Use of 60 Vbeta and 13 Jbeta primers characterized the PCR. Measured with immunoSEQ multiplex PCR; TCRdb has only the in-frame clones, and not every one. The data include 70,000 to 80,000 clones; the top ten clones carry roughly 2.7%. The specimen sequenced was PBMCs. All receptors come from a man aged 35 to 55 in good health and CMV-seronegative.

This sequence joins TRBV5-1 and TRBJ1-2; a weak D match, TRBD1 (5 bases). Between the trimmed V and J ends, which lost 4 bases and 2 bases, there was a span of 12 bases. Germline V gene lookup returns CDR1 SGHRS and CDR2 YFSETQ. This CDR3 has 14 residues. CDR3 DNA sequence: TGCGCCAGCAGCGACCAGGGAGGGAACTATGGCTACACCTTC. Translated: CASSDQGGNYGYTF.

CDR3 sequence (DNA): TGCGCCAGCAGCTTGGACAGTACGAACACTGAAGCTTTCTTT. Its protein is CASSLDSTNTEAFF. The chain has TRBV5-1 and TRBJ1-1, with D unresolved. Germline loops: CDR1 SGHRS, CDR2 YFSETQ. The V gene lost 0 bases and the J gene lost 1 base, with 7 bases spanning the gap. This CDR3 region has 14 residues.

The rearrangement uses TRBV5-8 and TRBJ1-6; D may be TRBD1 (5 bases). CDR1 SGHTS and CDR2 YDEGEE come from the germline V gene. CDR3 length: 15 residues. Trimming stripped 6 bases from V and 4 bases from J, with 14 bases between. CDR3 amino acids: CASIAGDRYNSPLHF. CDR3 nucleotide sequence: TGTGCCAGCATAGCGGGGGATCGTTATAATTCACCCCTCCACTTT.

J is TRBJ1-2 and V is TRBV6-6; D might be TRBD1 (6 bases). CDR1 is MNHNY and CDR2 is SVGAGI in the germline V gene (reference sequence). This CDR3 region has 14 residues. Trimming took off 8 bases at V and 4 bases at J, with 17 bases between the two ends. CDR3 bases: TGTGCCAGCGAGGACAGCTTAAATGTCTATGGCTACACCTTC. Its protein is CASEDSLNVYGYTF.

The genes are TRBV27 and TRBJ1-5; D gene unclear. The CDR3 sequence is 15 residues long. V was clipped by 7 bases and J by 0 bases, with 13 bases between them. Per the germline V gene, CDR1 is MNHEY and CDR2 is SMNVEV (reference sequence). CDR3 sequence (DNA): TGTGCCAGCATTATAGTCCCATTTAGCAATCAGCCCCAGCATTTT. The encoded protein is CASIIVPFSNQPQHF.

This rearrangement joins TRBV5-1 to TRBJ1-2; the match to TRBD1 covers 10 bases. Germline V gene data show CDR1 as SGHRS and CDR2 as YFSETQ. After removal of 4 bases from V and 5 bases from J, the junction contained 2 bases not matched to a gene. The CDR3 has 13 amino acids. The CDR3 sequence: CASSQGQGYGYTF. CDR3 bases: TGCGCCAGCAGCCAGGGACAGGGGTATGGCTACACCTTC.

V and J are TRBV29-1 and TRBJ1-2, with a possible D match to TRBD1 (5 bases). Germline lookup yields CDR1 SQVTM and CDR2 ANQGSEA. The CDR3 covers 14 residues. V was trimmed by 2 bases and J by 4 bases, leaving 14 bases between them. The CDR3 bases are TGCAGCGTTGAAATTACAGGTTGGGGCTATGGCTACACCTTC. Translation: CSVEITGWGYGYTF.

The chain joins TRBV19 to TRBJ2-7, with TRBD1 as a possible D gene (5 bases). The germline gives CDR1 LNHDA, CDR2 SQIVND (reference sequence). This CDR3 region has 14 residues. Trimming removed 5 bases at V and 0 bases at J, with 11 bases between. CDR3 sequence (DNA): TGTGCCAGTAGTCTCGACAGATACTCCTACGAGCAGTACTTC. Protein: CASSLDRYSYEQYF.

This rearrangement joins TRBV7-9 to TRBJ1-6; TRBD1 is a possible D gene (5 bases). V was cut by 5 bases and J by 0 bases, with 14 bases left in between. The CDR3 totals 17 residues. Germline CDR1 SEHNR, CDR2 FQNEAQ (reference sequence). This chain's CDR3 is CASSEDRYFSYNSPLHF. In DNA form, the CDR3 reads TGTGCCAGCAGCGAAGACAGATACTTCTCCTATAATTCACCCCTCCACTTT.

As for this clone: Other DNA sequences of this sample code for an identical CDR3. The chain is built from TRBV9 and TRBJ2-3; D possibly corresponds to TRBD1 (6 bases). The V gene's germline CDR1 is SGDLS and CDR2 YYNGEE. The V gene lost 2 bases and the J gene lost 5 bases, with 6 bases spanning the gap. CDR3 size: 12 residues. Here the CDR3 DNA reads TGTGCCAGCAGCGTGACAGGAGATACGCAGTATTTT. Residues: CASSVTGDTQYF.

CDR3 in amino acids: CASSEAGGNTEAFF. In DNA, the CDR3 is TGTGCCAGCAGTGAAGCCGGGGGGAACACTGAAGCTTTCTTT. The genes are TRBV6-1 and TRBJ1-1; D perhaps matches TRBD1 (5 bases). From germline, CDR1 is MNHNS and CDR2 SASEGT. This CDR3 has 14 residues. Trimming stripped 0 bases from V and 1 base from J, with 6 bases between.

The chain uses TRBV19 and TRBJ2-3, with unresolved D. With 4 bases removed from V and 4 bases from J, the gap between germline ends came to 6 bases. Germline CDR1 reads LNHDA; CDR2 reads SQIVND (reference sequence). The CDR3 loop spans 12 amino acids. The CDR3, as DNA: TGTGCCAGTAGTAGCAAGCCAGATACGCAGTATTTT. Translating it yields CASSSKPDTQYF.

This chain uses TRBV2 with TRBJ2-7, with 7 bases matching TRBD1. CDR1 is SNHLY, CDR2 FYNNEI, per germline. J lost 6 bases, V lost 6 bases, and 8 bases had no gene match. The CDR3 sequence is 13 residues long. CDR3 DNA: TGTGCCAGCAGGAACAGGGGTTTCGGCGAGCAGTACTTC. Translation gives CASRNRGFGEQYF.

The V gene is TRBV30, the J gene TRBJ1-5; D is possibly TRBD1 (6 bases). The CDR3 consists of 13 residues. Trimming stripped 5 bases from V and 3 bases from J, with 11 bases between. From germline, CDR1 is GTSNPN and CDR2 SVGIG (reference sequence). The CDR3 bases are TGTGCCTGGGCCCGGGACACCAATCAGCCCCAGCATTTT. As protein: CAWARDTNQPQHF.

The chain uses TRBV5-4 and TRBJ1-4, with 11 nucleotides matching TRBD1. The CDR3 contains 16 residues. J was trimmed by 8 bases and V by 3 bases; bases with no gene match: 9. Per the germline V gene, CDR1 is SGHNT and CDR2 is YYREEE (reference sequence). Written as DNA, the CDR3 is TGTGCCAGCAGCTCACGCGGGACAGGGGGTCGGGAAAAACTGTTTTTT. Translation: CASSSRGTGGREKLFF.

The chain links TRBV7-8 to TRBJ1-5, with D possibly matching TRBD1 (5 bases). Trimming stripped 5 bases from V and 4 bases from J, with 21 bases between. The CDR3 covers 17 residues. Germline V lookup: CDR1 SGHVS, CDR2 FQNEAQ. The CDR3 nucleotides read TGTGCCAGCAGCGTTGCCCGCAGTGGGGCTACAAATCAGCCCCAGCATTTT. It translates to CASSVARSGATNQPQHF.

This chain connects TRBV6-5 to TRBJ1-2; 8 positions agree with TRBD1. The CDR3 has 13 residues. The J segment lost 4 bases and the V segment lost 6 bases, leaving 4 bases of the junction unmatched. The germline CDR1 and CDR2 sequences are MNHEY and SVGAGI. CDR3 loop: CASRWTGSYGYTF. In DNA, the CDR3 is TGTGCCAGCAGGTGGACAGGGTCCTATGGCTACACCTTC.